This TCR beta chain was profiled in a study of tissue T cells after allogeneic stem cell transplantation. About the research overall: Samples with visible lymphocytes on H&E were prioritized for sequencing. General study findings and limits: Anatomically similar tissues had similar TCR repertoires within each patient.

A note on this clone: The antigen is unknown. At the DNA level, this CDR3 is encoded by other sequences in the same sample as well.

Steroid-refractory graft-versus-host disease after allogeneic hematopoietic cell transplant qualified adults for prospective research-autopsy enrollment. Using immunoSEQ multiplex PCR, the repertoire was profiled, and TCRdb retains in-frame clones only, with some absent. The sample lists some 2,000 clones, around 64% seen once, with about a sixth in the top ten. The germline V and J ends were trimmed by 7 bases and 2 bases, with 15 bases remaining between them. Germline CDR1 is MDHEN and CDR2 is SYDVKM. CDR3 length equals 14 residues. The input for sequencing was transverse colon tissue, taken at autopsy. The J gene is TRBJ2-7, the V gene TRBV28; possibly TRBD2 for D (6 bases). The clonotype originates from a male patient at least 60 years old with steroid-refractory graft-versus-host disease after an allogeneic stem cell transplant. Some of these T cells may belong to the graft donor. CDR3: CASITEGMPYEQYF. In DNA form, the CDR3 reads TGTGCCAGCATTACGGAGGGGATGCCCTACGAGCAGTACTTC.